These 30 T cell receptor beta chains came from one sample sequenced in a study of blood T cell repertoires in COVID-19. This table comes from immunoSEQ multiplex PCR, and its TCRdb copy is limited to in-frame clones, with some not included. In the table there are approximately 270,000 clones, more than 75% of which are singletons. The source material was peripheral blood. These receptors all stem from a man aged 40-49 years with active or convalescent COVID-19.

This clone has only one observation. The chain combines TRBV28 with TRBJ1-2, with a tentative D call TRBD1 (5 bases). The CDR3 is made up of 16 amino acids. Trimming shortened V by 5 bases and J by 2 bases, and 18 bases separated the two germline ends. The germline gives CDR1 MDHEN, CDR2 SYDVKM. CDR3 sequence: CASSPTSGLGNYGYTF. In nucleotides, the CDR3 is TGTGCCAGCAGTCCTACTTCAGGGTTGGGGAACTATGGCTACACCTTC.

In this sample, this clone turned up once. This chain connects TRBV24-1 to TRBJ2-1; TRBD1 aligns across 8 bases. This CDR3 is 14 amino acids long. The germline gives CDR1 KGHDR, CDR2 SFDVKD. The J segment lost 3 bases and the V segment lost 7 bases, leaving 4 bases of the junction unmatched. This chain's CDR3 is CATSDRGLYNEQFF. The CDR3 DNA reads TGTGCCACCAGCGACAGGGGCCTCTACAATGAGCAGTTCTTC.

The chain couples TRBV3-1 (or the pseudogene TRBV3-2) to TRBJ1-4; TRBD1 is a possible D gene (5 bases). The CDR3 consists of 17 residues. V dropped 0 bases and J dropped 5 bases, with 16 bases sitting between them. In germline, CDR1 is LGHDT, CDR2 YNNKEL (reference sequence). As DNA, the CDR3 is TGTGCCAGCAGCCAAGAAGAGCGGGGCCGCCTAAATGAAAAACTGTTTTTT. As protein: CASSQEERGRLNEKLFF.

J is TRBJ1-1 and V is TRBV7-3, with unresolved D. The CDR3 is 13 residues long. Trimming removed 10 bases from V and 4 bases from J, with 16 bases in between. Germline CDR1 reads SGHTA; CDR2 reads FQGTGA. Written as DNA, the CDR3 is TGTGCCACTCGGATTATGGCGGGCACTGAAGCTTTCTTT. Translated, it gives CATRIMAGTEAFF.

The chain couples TRBV7-8 to TRBJ2-7, with 7 bases that match TRBD2. Germline assignment: CDR1 SGHVS and CDR2 FQNEAQ. The CDR3 covers 16 residues. V gave up 2 bases and J gave up 3 bases; unmatched junction bases: 10. The CDR3 DNA reads TGTGCCAGCAGCTTACTCACCGGCGGGAGTGACTACGAGCAGTACTTC. Protein: CASSLLTGGSDYEQYF.

The chain uses TRBV11-3 and TRBJ2-2; 11 nucleotides agree with TRBD1. Germline values: CDR1 SGHNT, CDR2 YENEEA. V gave up 4 bases and J gave up 5 bases; unmatched junction bases: 3. The CDR3 is 15 amino acids. Here the CDR3 DNA reads TGTGCCAGCAGCTCCCGGGACAGGGGGACCGGGGAGCTGTTTTTT. Translation gives CASSSRDRGTGELFF.

This chain connects TRBV10-2 to TRBJ1-2; a possible D gene is TRBD1 (5 bases). This CDR3 has 12 amino acids. V was shortened by 0 bases and J by 6 bases, with 5 bases between the two germline ends. CDR1 is WSHSY and CDR2 is SAAADI in the germline V gene. The CDR3 sequence is CASSESRDGYTF. CDR3 nucleotide sequence: TGCGCCAGCAGTGAGTCCAGGGATGGCTACACCTTC.

This chain connects TRBV5-4 to TRBJ2-4; D perhaps matches TRBD2 (6 bases). Germline CDR1 is SGHNT and CDR2 is YYREEE (reference sequence). The CDR3 runs to 17 residues. V gave up 5 bases and J gave up 0 bases, with 18 bases separating them. The CDR3 region is CASSFPGDRLAKNIQYF. CDR3 sequence (DNA): TGTGCCAGCAGTTTTCCGGGAGATAGACTAGCCAAAAACATTCAGTACTTC.

The rearrangement joins TRBV7-8 to TRBJ2-1; TRBD2 matches at 13 bases. This CDR3 region has 15 residues. V was pared by 5 bases and J by 7 bases, with 5 bases of the junction left unmatched. The germline gives CDR1 SGHVS, CDR2 FQNEAQ. DNA of the CDR3: TGTGCCAGCAGCGTGGGACTAGCGGGAAGGAATGAGCAGTTCTTC. Amino acid sequence: CASSVGLAGRNEQFF.

This clone was observed a few times. This chain connects TRBV30 to TRBJ2-7; 9 bases map to TRBD2. The length of the CDR3 is 13 residues. From germline, CDR1 is GTSNPN and CDR2 SVGIG (reference sequence). J lost 7 bases, V lost 2 bases, and 6 bases had no gene match. The CDR3 protein is CAWSSRREGEQYF. The CDR3 coding sequence is TGTGCCTGGAGTAGTAGGCGGGAGGGGGAGCAGTACTTC.

V gene TRBV7-3 combines with J gene TRBJ2-2; no clear D. In germline, CDR1 is SGHTA, CDR2 FQGTGA. This CDR3 contains 15 residues. Trimming removed 5 bases at V and 7 bases at J, with 17 bases between. The CDR3 here is CASSPSTAGIGELFF. The CDR3 DNA sequence: TGTGCCAGCAGCCCTAGTACGGCCGGTATCGGGGAGCTGTTTTTT.

This clone is a singleton in its sample. The chain couples TRBV6-5 to TRBJ2-7; D may be TRBD1 (6 bases). Germline CDR1 reads MNHEY; CDR2 reads SVGAGI. The CDR3 extends over 15 amino acids. V lost 9 bases and J lost 4, with 22 bases in between. In DNA, the CDR3 is TGTGCCAGTACTAGAGCCGGGACATCGGCGTACGAGCAGTACTTC. It specifies CASTRAGTSAYEQYF.

The chain uses TRBV11-3 and TRBJ1-3; 7 bases match TRBD1. CDR1 and CDR2 from the germline V gene are SGHNT and YENEEA. V lost 4 bases, J lost 0 bases, and 3 bases stayed unmatched. The CDR3 is 15 amino acids. Written as DNA, the CDR3 is TGTGCCAGCAGCTCCCGGGACAGCTCTGGAAACACCATATATTTT. Encoded protein: CASSSRDSSGNTIYF.

The sample holds a few counts of this clone. This chain links TRBV5-4 with TRBJ1-1; D is perhaps TRBD1 (6 bases). The length of the CDR3 is 14 residues. V lost 2 bases and J 1 base, leaving 9 bases between the germline ends. Germline CDR1 and CDR2: SGHNT and YYREEE (reference sequence). The DNA of the CDR3 is TGTGCCAGCAGCTTTGACAGGAGGAACACTGAAGCTTTCTTT. Encoded protein: CASSFDRRNTEAFF.

The gene calls are TRBV2 and TRBJ2-2, with 10 bases matching TRBD1. With V trimmed by 5 bases and J by 5 bases, 5 bases remained unmatched. Germline lookup yields CDR1 SNHLY and CDR2 FYNNEI. The CDR3 extends over 15 amino acids. The CDR3 nucleotides are TGTGCCAGCAGTCAGGGGGACAGGGGTACCGGGGAGCTGTTTTTT. It yields the protein CASSQGDRGTGELFF.

The V gene is TRBV28, the J gene TRBJ1-5; D gene ambiguous. CDR3 length: 11 amino acids. From germline, CDR1 is MDHEN and CDR2 SYDVKM. The germline V and J ends were trimmed by 5 bases and 3 bases, with 2 bases remaining between them. CDR3 sequence reads: CASSLNQPQHF. CDR3 DNA sequence: TGTGCCAGCAGTCTCAATCAGCCCCAGCATTTT.

Points on this clone: The sample has other DNA sequences that encode this CDR3 too. This chain's CDR3 is CATSRDTGQNIQYF. DNA for the CDR3: TGTGCCACCAGCAGAGATACAGGGCAAAACATTCAGTACTTC. This chain connects TRBV15 to TRBJ2-4; possible D gene TRBD1, 6 bases. V was clipped by 0 bases and J by 5 bases, with 8 bases between them. The CDR3 extends over 14 amino acids. The germline gives CDR1 LNHNV, CDR2 YYDKDF (reference sequence).

CDR3 DNA sequence: TGTGCCAGCAGCCAAGGGGCCTGGACAGGGGCCTACGAGCAGTACTTC. As protein: CASSQGAWTGAYEQYF. The rearrangement uses TRBV14 and TRBJ2-7, with TRBD1 identical over 9 bases. Losses at the gene ends were 1 base for V and 2 bases for J; bases not matched to a gene: 6. The CDR3 spans 16 residues. Per germline, CDR1 SGHDN and CDR2 FVKESK.

The gene calls are TRBV28 and TRBJ2-2, with unresolved D. The CDR3 spans 12 residues. The germline V gene has CDR1 MDHEN and CDR2 SYDVKM. V lost 7 bases to trimming and J lost 2 bases, with 5 bases between them. Written as DNA, the CDR3 is TGTGCCAGCACCCTTAACACCGGGGAGCTGTTTTTT. Translation gives CASTLNTGELFF.

The chain links TRBV3-1 (or the pseudogene TRBV3-2) to TRBJ2-7, with 12 bases lining up with TRBD2. The V segment lost 4 bases and the J segment 7 bases; nucleotides outside the gene matches: 5. The CDR3 is 14 amino acids. The V gene's germline CDR1 is LGHDT and CDR2 YNNKEL (reference sequence). CDR3 sequence reads: CASSPTSGGREQYF. The DNA for the CDR3 is TGTGCCAGCAGCCCGACTAGCGGGGGCAGGGAGCAGTACTTC.

The J gene is TRBJ2-2, the V gene TRBV5-1; 10 bases align to TRBD1. The V segment lost 4 bases and the J segment 7 bases; nucleotides outside the gene matches: 10. Per the germline V gene, CDR1 is SGHRS and CDR2 is YFSETQ. This CDR3 has 16 residues. The CDR3 protein is CASSRGQGNGIGELFF. CDR3 sequence (DNA): TGCGCCAGCAGCCGGGGACAGGGGAACGGTATCGGGGAGCTGTTTTTT.

This sequence joins TRBV7-2 and TRBJ2-1; 12 nucleotides line up with TRBD2. Germline CDR1 and CDR2: SGHTA and FQGNSA. This CDR3 contains 18 residues. J lost 6 bases, V lost 2 bases, and 11 bases had no gene match. CDR3 DNA: TGTGCCAGCAGCTTAAACCCCCCGACTAGCGGGAGTGCCAATGAGCAGTTCTTC. Translating it yields CASSLNPPTSGSANEQFF.

This chain links TRBV10-3 with TRBJ2-2, with 9 bases that match TRBD2. Per germline, CDR1 ENHRY and CDR2 SYGVKD. The CDR3 length is 15 residues. J lost 4 bases, V lost 2 bases, and 2 bases had no gene match. CDR3 sequence (DNA): TGTGCCATCAGTGAGGCGCGGGAGGGCACCGGGGAGCTGTTTTTT. Its translation: CAISEAREGTGELFF.

CDR3 residues: CASSQWDYFTGELFF. The CDR3 DNA reads as TGTGCCAGCAGCCAGTGGGACTACTTCACCGGGGAGCTGTTTTTT. The rearrangement links TRBV14 to TRBJ2-2; 7 positions match TRBD2. The ends lost 3 bases at V and 4 bases at J; junction bases unmatched: 5. In germline, CDR1 is SGHDN, CDR2 FVKESK. The length of the CDR3 is 15 residues.

This clone showed up just once. The chain couples TRBV4-1 to TRBJ1-2; 10 bases are shared with TRBD1. CDR3 length equals 13 residues. Per germline, CDR1 MGHRA and CDR2 YSYEKL. J was trimmed by 3 bases and V by 7 bases; bases with no gene match: 2. CDR3 DNA: TGCGCCAGCACCGGGACAGGGGACTATGGCTACACCTTC. Its translation is CASTGTGDYGYTF.

V gene TRBV19 combines with J gene TRBJ1-1; the match to TRBD1 covers 8 bases. The V gene end was trimmed by 0 bases and the J gene end by 0 bases; junction bases not matched to a gene: 3. This CDR3 has 16 residues. Germline V CDR1 and CDR2: LNHDA, SQIVND (reference sequence). The CDR3 here is CASSIDPTGVNTEAFF. The CDR3, as DNA: TGTGCCAGTAGTATAGATCCGACAGGGGTGAACACTGAAGCTTTCTTT. The whole variable domain, remainder taken from reference TRBV19 and TRBJ1-1, is DGGITQSPKYLFRKEGQNVTLSCEQNLNHDAMYWYRQDPGQGLRLIYYSQIVNDFQKGDIAEGYSVSREKKESFPLTVTSAQKNPTAFYLCASSIDPTGVNTEAFFGQGTRLTVV.

This clone was seen once. The genes are TRBV21-1 and TRBJ2-7; whether TRBD2, the table's D call, matches the DNA was not checked. TRBV21-1 is recorded as a pseudogene. This CDR3 spans 17 amino acids. CDR3 region: CASSNISLSGRAREQYF. The CDR3 bases are TGTGCCAGCAGCAACATTTCTTTAAGCGGGAGGGCCCGGGAGCAGTACTTC.

This clone appeared a few times. V and J are TRBV5-4 and TRBJ1-4; TRBD1 might be the D (6 bases). The CDR3 is made up of 15 amino acids. V dropped 5 bases and J dropped 3 bases, with 14 bases sitting between them. The V gene's germline CDR1 is SGHNT and CDR2 YYREEE (reference sequence). As DNA, the CDR3 is TGTGCCAGCAGTTACACAGGGCTAGCTAATGAAAAACTGTTTTTT. Its protein is CASSYTGLANEKLFF.

V and J are TRBV19 and TRBJ2-2, with 14 positions matching TRBD2. Germline V gene lookup returns CDR1 LNHDA and CDR2 SQIVND (reference sequence). Germline trimming cut 10 bases from V and 0 bases from J; bases unmatched to any gene: 7. This CDR3 is 17 amino acids long. DNA of the CDR3: TGTGCCACGCGACTAGCGGGAGGGCCCTCGAACACCGGGGAGCTGTTTTTT. Its protein is CATRLAGGPSNTGELFF. The full variable domain, completed using reference TRBV19 and TRBJ2-2, is DGGITQSPKYLFRKEGQNVTLSCEQNLNHDAMYWYRQDPGQGLRLIYYSQIVNDFQKGDIAEGYSVSREKKESFPLTVTSAQKNPTAFYLCATRLAGGPSNTGELFFGEGSRLTVL.

The chain joins TRBV2 to TRBJ2-1, with D perhaps TRBD2 (6 bases). The V end was cut by 6 bases, the J end by 7 bases, with 16 bases between. CDR3 length: 14 residues. Germline CDR1 is SNHLY and CDR2 is FYNNEI. CDR3 DNA sequence: TGTGCCAGCAGGGAAATCCTAGCGAGGAATGAGCAGTTCTTC. Translating gives CASREILARNEQFF. Full variable domain (missing parts from reference TRBV2 and TRBJ2-1): EPEVTQTPSHQVTQMGQEVILRCVPISNHLYFYWYRQILGQKVEFLVSFYNNEISEKSEIFDDQFSVERPDGSNFTLKIRSTKLEDSAMYFCASREILARNEQFFGPGTRLTVL.